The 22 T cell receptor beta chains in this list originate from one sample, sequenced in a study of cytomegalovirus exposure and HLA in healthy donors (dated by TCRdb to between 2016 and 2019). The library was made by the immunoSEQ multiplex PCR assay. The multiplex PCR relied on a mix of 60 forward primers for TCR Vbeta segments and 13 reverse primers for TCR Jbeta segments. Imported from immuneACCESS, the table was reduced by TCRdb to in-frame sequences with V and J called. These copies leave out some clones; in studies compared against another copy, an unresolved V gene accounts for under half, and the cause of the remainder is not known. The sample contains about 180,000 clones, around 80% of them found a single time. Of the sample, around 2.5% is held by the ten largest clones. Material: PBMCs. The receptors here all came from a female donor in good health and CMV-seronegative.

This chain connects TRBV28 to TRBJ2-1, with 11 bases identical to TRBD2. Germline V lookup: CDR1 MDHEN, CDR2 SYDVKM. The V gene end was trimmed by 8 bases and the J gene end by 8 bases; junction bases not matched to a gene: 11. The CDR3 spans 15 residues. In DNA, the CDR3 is TGTGCCAGCGAACCGGATAGCGGGAGGGACTATGAGCAGTTCTTC. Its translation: CASEPDSGRDYEQFF.

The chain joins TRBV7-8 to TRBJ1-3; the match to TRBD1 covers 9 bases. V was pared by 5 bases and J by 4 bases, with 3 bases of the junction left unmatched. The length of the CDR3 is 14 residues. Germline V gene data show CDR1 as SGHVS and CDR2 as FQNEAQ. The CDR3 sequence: CASSPGTGGNTIYF. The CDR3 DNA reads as TGTGCCAGCAGCCCGGGGACAGGGGGAAACACCATATATTTT.

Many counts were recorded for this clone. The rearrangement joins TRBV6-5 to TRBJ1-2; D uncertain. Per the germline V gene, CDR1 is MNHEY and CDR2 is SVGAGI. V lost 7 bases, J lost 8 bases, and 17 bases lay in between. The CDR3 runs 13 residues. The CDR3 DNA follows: TGTGCCAGCATGGCCAATCCCCCCGGGGGCTACACCTTC. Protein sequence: CASMANPPGGYTF.

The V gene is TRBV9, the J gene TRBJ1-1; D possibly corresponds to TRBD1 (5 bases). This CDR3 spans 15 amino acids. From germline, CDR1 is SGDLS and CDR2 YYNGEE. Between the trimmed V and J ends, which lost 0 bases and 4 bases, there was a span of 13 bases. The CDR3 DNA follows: TGTGCCAGCAGCGTAGCGAAAGGGGTTGGCACTGAAGCTTTCTTT. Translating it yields CASSVAKGVGTEAFF.

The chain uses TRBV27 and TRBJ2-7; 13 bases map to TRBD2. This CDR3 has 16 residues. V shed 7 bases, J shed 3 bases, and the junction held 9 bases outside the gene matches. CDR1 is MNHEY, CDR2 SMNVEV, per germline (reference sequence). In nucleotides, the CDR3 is TGTGCCAGCACCCGGACTAGCGGGAGAGTCCACTACGAGCAGTACTTC. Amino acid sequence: CASTRTSGRVHYEQYF.

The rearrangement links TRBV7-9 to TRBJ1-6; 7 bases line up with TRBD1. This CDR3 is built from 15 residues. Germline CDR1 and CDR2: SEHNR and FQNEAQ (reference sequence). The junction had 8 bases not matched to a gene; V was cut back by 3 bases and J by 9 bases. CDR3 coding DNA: TGTGCCAGCAGCTTCTGGGACAGCTCTTTTTCACCCCTCCACTTT. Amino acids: CASSFWDSSFSPLHF.

The CDR3 DNA reads as TGTGCCAGCAGCCGGGGACTAGCGGGCTCCTACGAGCAGTACTTC. Translated, it gives CASSRGLAGSYEQYF. V usage is TRBV7-2 and J usage is TRBJ2-7; 12 bases align to TRBD2. From germline, CDR1 is SGHTA and CDR2 FQGNSA. V lost 5 bases and J lost 0; bases outside the gene matches: 2. This CDR3 contains 15 residues.

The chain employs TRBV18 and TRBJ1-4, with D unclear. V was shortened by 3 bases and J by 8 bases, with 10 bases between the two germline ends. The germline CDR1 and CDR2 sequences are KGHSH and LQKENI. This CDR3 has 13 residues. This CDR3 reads CASSPSLEEKLFF. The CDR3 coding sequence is TGTGCCAGCTCACCTTCGTTAGAGGAAAAACTGTTTTTT. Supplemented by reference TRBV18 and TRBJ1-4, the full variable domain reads NAGVMQNPRHLVRRRGQEARLRCSPMKGHSHVYWYRQLPEEGLKFMVYLQKENIIDESGMPKERFSAEFPKEGPSILRIQQVVRGDSAAYFCASSPSLEEKLFFGSGTQLSVL.

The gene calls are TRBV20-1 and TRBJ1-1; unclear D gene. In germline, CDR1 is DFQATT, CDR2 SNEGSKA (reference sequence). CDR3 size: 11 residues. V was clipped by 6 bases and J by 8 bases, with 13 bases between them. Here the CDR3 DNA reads TGCAGTGCAACCGTTGCGGCAGAAGCTTTCTTT. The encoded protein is CSATVAAEAFF.

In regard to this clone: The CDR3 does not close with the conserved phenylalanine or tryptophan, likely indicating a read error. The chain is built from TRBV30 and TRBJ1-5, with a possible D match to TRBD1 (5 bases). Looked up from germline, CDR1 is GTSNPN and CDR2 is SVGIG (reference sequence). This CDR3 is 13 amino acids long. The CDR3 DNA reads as TGTGCCTGGAGCCGCGACAGCAATCAGTCCCAGCATTCT. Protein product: CAWSRDSNQSQHS.

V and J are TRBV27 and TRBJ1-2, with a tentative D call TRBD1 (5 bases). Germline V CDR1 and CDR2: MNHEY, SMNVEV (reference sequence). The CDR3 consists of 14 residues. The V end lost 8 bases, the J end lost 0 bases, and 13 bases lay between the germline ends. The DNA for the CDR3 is TGTGCCAGCGGATCAGGGTGGGCTAACTATGGCTACACCTTC. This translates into CASGSGWANYGYTF.

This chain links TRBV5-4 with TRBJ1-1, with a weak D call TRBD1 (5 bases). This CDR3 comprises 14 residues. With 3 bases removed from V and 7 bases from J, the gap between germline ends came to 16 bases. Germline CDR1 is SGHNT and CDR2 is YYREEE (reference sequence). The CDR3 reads CASSSPGRRNEAFF. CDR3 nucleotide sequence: TGTGCCAGCAGCTCCCCAGGGCGACGAAATGAAGCTTTCTTT.

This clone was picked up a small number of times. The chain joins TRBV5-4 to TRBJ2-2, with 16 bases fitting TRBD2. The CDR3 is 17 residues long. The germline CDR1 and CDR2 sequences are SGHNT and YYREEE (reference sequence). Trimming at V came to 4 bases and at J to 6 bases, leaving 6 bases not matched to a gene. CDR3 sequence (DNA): TGTGCCAGCAGCGAGGGACTAGCGGGAGGGGTCGCCGGGGAGCTGTTTTTT. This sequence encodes CASSEGLAGGVAGELFF.

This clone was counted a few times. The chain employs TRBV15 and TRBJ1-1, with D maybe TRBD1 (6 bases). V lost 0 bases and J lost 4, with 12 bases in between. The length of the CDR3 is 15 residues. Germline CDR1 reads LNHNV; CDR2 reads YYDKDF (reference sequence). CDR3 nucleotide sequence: TGTGCCACCAGCAGAGACTTGGGGGGGGCCACTGAAGCTTTCTTT. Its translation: CATSRDLGGATEAFF.

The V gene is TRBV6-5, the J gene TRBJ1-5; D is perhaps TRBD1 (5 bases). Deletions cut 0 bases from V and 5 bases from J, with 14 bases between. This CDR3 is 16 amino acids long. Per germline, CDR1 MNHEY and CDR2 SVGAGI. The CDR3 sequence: CASSYSWVQGDQPQHF. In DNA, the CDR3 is TGTGCCAGCAGTTACTCGTGGGTCCAGGGCGATCAGCCCCAGCATTTT.

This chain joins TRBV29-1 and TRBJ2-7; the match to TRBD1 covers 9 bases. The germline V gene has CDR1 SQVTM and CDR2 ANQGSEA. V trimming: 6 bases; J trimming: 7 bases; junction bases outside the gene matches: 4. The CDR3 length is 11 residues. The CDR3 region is CSVEDRGEQYF. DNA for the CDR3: TGCAGCGTCGAGGACAGGGGAGAGCAGTACTTC.

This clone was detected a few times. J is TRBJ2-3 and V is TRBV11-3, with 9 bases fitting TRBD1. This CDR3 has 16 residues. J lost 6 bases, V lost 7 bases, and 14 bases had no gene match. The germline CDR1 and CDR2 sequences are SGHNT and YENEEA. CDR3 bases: TGTGCCAGCAAGATGTTTGAAGGACAGGGGCCCGATACGCAGTATTTT. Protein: CASKMFEGQGPDTQYF.

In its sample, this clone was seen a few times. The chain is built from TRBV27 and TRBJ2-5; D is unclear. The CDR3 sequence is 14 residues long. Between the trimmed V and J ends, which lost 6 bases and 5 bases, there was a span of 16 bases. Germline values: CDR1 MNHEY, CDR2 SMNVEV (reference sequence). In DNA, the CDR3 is TGTGCCAGCAGCCCAAGAGCTCTCAGGGAGACCCAGTACTTC. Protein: CASSPRALRETQYF.

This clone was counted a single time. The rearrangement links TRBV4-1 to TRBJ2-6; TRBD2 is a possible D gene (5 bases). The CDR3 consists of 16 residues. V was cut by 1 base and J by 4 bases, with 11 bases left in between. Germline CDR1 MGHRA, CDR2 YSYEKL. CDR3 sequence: CASSQGAGSGANVLTF. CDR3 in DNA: TGCGCCAGCAGCCAAGGGGCGGGCTCCGGGGCCAACGTCCTGACTTTC.

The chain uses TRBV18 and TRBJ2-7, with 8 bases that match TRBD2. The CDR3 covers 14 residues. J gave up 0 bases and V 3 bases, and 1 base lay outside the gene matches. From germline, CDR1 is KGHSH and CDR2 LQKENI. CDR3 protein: CASSPAGGSYEQYF. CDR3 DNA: TGTGCCAGCTCACCTGCGGGGGGCTCCTACGAGCAGTACTTC. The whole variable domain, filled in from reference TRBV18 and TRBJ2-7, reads NAGVMQNPRHLVRRRGQEARLRCSPMKGHSHVYWYRQLPEEGLKFMVYLQKENIIDESGMPKERFSAEFPKEGPSILRIQQVVRGDSAAYFCASSPAGGSYEQYFGPGTRLTVT.

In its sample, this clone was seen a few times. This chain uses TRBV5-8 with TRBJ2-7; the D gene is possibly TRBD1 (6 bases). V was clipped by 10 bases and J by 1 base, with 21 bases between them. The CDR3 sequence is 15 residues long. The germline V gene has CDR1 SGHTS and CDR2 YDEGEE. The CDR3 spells CAVPDRTATSYEQYF. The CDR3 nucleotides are TGTGCCGTCCCCGATAGGACAGCCACTTCCTACGAGCAGTACTTC.

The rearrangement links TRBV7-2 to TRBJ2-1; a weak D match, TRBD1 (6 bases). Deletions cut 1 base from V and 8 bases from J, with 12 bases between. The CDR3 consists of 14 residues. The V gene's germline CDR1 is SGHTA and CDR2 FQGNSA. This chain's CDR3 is CASSLVRRGHEQFF. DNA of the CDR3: TGTGCCAGCAGCTTAGTTCGCAGGGGCCATGAGCAGTTCTTC. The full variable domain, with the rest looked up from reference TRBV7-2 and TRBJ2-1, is GAGVSQSPSNKVTEKGKDVELRCDPISGHTALYWYRQSLGQGLEFLIYFQGNSAPDKSGLPSDRFSAERTGGSVSTLTIQRTQQEDSAVYLCASSLVRRGHEQFFGPGTRLTVL.